The present entry profiles one T cell receptor (beta chain) with its context. The data are from a study of blood T cells in healthy people across ages. The CDR3 totals 14 residues. V was cut by 5 bases and J by 7 bases, with 16 bases left in between. The V gene's germline CDR1 is MDHEN and CDR2 SYDVKM. A second roughly 7 to 12 cycle PCR used barcoded and J-beta primers. Sequencing of every sample gave 2.5 million or more CDR3-containing paired-end reads. TCRdb reprocessed the 5' RACE reads with MiXCR, giving one entry per CDR3 protein. Of around 580,000 distinct CDR3 sequences in the sample, less than 60% were seen once.

This chain uses TRBV28 with TRBJ2-3, with D possibly matching TRBD1 (7 bases). Sequences were obtained from blood. The receptor was derived from a man older than 75 in good health. CDR3 nucleotides: TGTGCCAGCAGTCAGGGGGGCGGAAGAAATACGCAGTATTTT. Translating it yields CASSQGGGRNTQYF.